The T cell receptor (beta chain) described here comes from a study of blood T cells in healthy people across ages. Combining a sample-barcoded 5' primer with a J-beta primer mix, a second PCR ran for about 7 to 11 cycles. TCRdb recomputed calls from the 5' RACE reads with MiXCR, one row per CDR3 protein. This sample has about 780,000 distinct CDR3 sequences, with 46% found just once. Whole-study results and caveats: Across the age range, TCR beta diversity per million T cells fell in a roughly linear way.

Trimming took off 5 bases at V and 5 bases at J, with 13 bases between the two ends. This CDR3 has 14 residues. Per germline, CDR1 DFQATT and CDR2 SNEGSKA (reference sequence). Note on this clonotype: Antigen: not known.

This TCR came from a man at least 80 years old in good health. The chain links TRBV20-1 to TRBJ1-6; D is ambiguous. Sequencing was carried out using blood. This CDR3 reads CSAEGLQNNSPLHF. The CDR3 DNA sequence: TGCAGTGCTGAAGGGCTACAGAATAATTCACCCCTCCACTTT.